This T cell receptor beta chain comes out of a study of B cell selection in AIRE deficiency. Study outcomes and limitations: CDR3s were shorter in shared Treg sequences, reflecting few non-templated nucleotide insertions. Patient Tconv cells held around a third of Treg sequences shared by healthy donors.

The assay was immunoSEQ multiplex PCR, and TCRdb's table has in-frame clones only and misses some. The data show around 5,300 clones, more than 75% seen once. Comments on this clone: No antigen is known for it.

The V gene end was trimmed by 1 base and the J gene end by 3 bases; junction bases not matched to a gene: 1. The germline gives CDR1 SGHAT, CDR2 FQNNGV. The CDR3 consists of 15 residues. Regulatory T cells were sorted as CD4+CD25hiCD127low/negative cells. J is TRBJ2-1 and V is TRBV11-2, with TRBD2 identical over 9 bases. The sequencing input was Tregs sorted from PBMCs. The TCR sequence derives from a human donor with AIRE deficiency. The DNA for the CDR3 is TGTGCCAGCAGCTTAGGACTAGCGGTCTACAATGAGCAGTTCTTC. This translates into CASSLGLAVYNEQFF.